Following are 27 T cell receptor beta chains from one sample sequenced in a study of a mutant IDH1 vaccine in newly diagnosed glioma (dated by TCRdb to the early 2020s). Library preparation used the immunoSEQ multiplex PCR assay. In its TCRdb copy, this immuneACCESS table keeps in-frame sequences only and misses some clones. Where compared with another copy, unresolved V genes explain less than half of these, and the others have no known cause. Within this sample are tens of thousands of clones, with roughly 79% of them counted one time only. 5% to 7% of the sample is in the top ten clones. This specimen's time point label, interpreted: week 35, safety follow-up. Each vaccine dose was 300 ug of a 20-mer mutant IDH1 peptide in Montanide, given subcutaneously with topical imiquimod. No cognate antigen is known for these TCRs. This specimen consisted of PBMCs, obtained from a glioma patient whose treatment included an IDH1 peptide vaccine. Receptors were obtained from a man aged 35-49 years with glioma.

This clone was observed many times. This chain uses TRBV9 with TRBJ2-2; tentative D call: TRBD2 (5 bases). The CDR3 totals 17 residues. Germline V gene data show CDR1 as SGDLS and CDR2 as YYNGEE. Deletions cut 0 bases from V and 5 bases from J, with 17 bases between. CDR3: CASSVGVALPGTGELFF. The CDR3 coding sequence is TGTGCCAGCAGCGTAGGGGTAGCGCTCCCAGGTACCGGGGAGCTGTTTTTT.

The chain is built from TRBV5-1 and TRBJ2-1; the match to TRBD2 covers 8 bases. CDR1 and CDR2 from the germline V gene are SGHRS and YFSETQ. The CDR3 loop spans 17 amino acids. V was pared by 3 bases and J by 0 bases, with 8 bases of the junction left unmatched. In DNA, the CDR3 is TGCGCCAGCAGCTGGTGGGCTAGCGGGCACTCCTACAATGAGCAGTTCTTC. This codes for CASSWWASGHSYNEQFF.

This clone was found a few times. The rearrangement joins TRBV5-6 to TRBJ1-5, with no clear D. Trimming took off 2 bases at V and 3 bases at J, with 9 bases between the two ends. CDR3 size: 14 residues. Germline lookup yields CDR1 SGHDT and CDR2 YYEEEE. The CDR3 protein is CASSFWGSNQPQHF. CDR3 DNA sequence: TGTGCCAGCAGCTTCTGGGGTTCCAATCAGCCCCAGCATTTT.

This CDR3 is CSVARQGGSTEAFF. The CDR3 DNA follows: TGCAGCGTTGCCCGGCAGGGGGGGAGCACTGAAGCTTTCTTT. The chain couples TRBV29-1 to TRBJ1-1, with 7 bases fitting TRBD1. This CDR3 is 14 amino acids long. The germline V gene encodes CDR1 SQVTM and CDR2 ANQGSEA. Unmatched junction bases numbered 9, after V lost 4 bases and J lost 4 bases.

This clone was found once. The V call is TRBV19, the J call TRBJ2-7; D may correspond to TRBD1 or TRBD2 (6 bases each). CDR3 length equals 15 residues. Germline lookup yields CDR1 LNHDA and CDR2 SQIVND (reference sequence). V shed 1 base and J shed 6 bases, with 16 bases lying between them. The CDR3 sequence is CASSIVRDNIVEQYF. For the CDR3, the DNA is TGTGCCAGTAGTATAGTGCGGGACAACATCGTCGAGCAGTACTTC.

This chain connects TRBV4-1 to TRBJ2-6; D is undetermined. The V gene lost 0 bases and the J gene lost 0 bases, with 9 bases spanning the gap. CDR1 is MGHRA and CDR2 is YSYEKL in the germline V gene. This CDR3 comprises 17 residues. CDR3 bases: TGCGCCAGCAGCCAAGATAGAAGGAACTCTGGGGCCAACGTCCTGACTTTC. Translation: CASSQDRRNSGANVLTF.

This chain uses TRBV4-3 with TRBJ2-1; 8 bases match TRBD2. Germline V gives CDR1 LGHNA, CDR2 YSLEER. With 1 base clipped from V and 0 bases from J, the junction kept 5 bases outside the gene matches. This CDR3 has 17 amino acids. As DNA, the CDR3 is TGCGCCAGCAGCCAAGCCCGGGGGGGCAGCTCCTACAATGAGCAGTTCTTC. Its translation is CASSQARGGSSYNEQFF.

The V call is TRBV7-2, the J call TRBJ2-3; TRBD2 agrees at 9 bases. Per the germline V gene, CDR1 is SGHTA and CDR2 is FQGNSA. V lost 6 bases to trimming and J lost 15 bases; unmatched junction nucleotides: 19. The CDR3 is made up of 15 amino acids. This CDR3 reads CASRPVLGAGGRSYF. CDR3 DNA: TGTGCCAGCAGGCCGGTGTTAGGAGCGGGAGGCAGGAGTTATTTT.

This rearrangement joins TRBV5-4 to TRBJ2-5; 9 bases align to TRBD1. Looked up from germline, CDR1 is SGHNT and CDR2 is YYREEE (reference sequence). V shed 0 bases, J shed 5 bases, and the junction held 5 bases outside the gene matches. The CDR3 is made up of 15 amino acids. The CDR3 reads CASSLAGQGQETQYF. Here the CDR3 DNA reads TGTGCCAGCAGCTTGGCGGGACAGGGACAGGAGACCCAGTACTTC.

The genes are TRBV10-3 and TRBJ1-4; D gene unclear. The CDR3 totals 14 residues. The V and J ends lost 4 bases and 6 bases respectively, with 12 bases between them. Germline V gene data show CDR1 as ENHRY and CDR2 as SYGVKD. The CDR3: CAISAASEHEKLFF. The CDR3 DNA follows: TGTGCCATCAGTGCTGCGTCAGAACATGAAAAACTGTTTTTT.

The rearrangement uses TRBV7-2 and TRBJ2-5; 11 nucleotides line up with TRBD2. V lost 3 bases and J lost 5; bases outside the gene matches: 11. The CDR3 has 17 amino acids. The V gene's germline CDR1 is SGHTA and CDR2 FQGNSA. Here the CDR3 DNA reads TGTGCCAGCAGCTTCAGGGCTAGCGGGAGGCCAGGCGAGACCCAGTACTTC. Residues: CASSFRASGRPGETQYF.

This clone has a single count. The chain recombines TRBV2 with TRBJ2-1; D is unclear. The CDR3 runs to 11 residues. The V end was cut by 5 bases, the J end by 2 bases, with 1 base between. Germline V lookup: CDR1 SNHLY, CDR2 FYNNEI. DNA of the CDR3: TGTGCCAGCAGTCCCTACAATGAGCAGTTCTTC. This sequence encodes CASSPYNEQFF.

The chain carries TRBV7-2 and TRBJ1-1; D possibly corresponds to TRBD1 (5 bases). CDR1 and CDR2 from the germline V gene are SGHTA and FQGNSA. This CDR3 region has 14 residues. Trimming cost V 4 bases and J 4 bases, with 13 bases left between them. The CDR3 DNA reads TGTGCCAGCAGCTCCCAGGGCTCGCCCACTGAAGCTTTCTTT. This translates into CASSSQGSPTEAFF.

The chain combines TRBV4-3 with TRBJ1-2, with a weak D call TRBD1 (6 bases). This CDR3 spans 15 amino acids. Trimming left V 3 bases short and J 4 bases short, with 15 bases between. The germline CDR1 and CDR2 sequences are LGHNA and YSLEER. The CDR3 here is CASSQGVRGFYGYTF. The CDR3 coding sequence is TGCGCCAGCAGCCAGGGAGTCAGGGGCTTCTATGGCTACACCTTC.

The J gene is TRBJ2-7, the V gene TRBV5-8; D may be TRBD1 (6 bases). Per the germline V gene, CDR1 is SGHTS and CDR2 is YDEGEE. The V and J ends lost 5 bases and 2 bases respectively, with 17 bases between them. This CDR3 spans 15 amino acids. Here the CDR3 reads CASSFQQGGAYEQYF. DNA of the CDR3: TGTGCCAGCAGTTTTCAACAGGGTGGTGCCTACGAGCAGTACTTC.

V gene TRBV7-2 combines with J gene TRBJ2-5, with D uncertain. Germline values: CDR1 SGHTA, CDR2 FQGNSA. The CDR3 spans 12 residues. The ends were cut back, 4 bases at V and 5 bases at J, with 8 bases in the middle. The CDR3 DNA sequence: TGTGCCAGCAGCTCCCCGAGGGAGACCCAGTACTTC. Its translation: CASSSPRETQYF. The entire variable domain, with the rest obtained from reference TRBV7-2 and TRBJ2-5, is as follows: GAGVSQSPSNKVTEKGKDVELRCDPISGHTALYWYRQSLGQGLEFLIYFQGNSAPDKSGLPSDRFSAERTGGSVSTLTIQRTQQEDSAVYLCASSSPRETQYFGPGTRLLVL.

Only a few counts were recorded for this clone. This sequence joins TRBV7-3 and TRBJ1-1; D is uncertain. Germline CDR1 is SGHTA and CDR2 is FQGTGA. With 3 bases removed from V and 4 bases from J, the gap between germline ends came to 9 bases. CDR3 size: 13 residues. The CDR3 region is CASSLGGRTEAFF. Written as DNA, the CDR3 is TGTGCCAGCAGCTTGGGAGGCCGCACTGAAGCTTTCTTT.

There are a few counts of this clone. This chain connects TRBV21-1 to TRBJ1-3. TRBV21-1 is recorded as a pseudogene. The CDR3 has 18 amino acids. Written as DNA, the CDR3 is TGTGCCAGCAGCAAAGCGCTGGGGGTAGAATCTCTCGGAAACACCATATATTTT. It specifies CASSKALGVESLGNTIYF.

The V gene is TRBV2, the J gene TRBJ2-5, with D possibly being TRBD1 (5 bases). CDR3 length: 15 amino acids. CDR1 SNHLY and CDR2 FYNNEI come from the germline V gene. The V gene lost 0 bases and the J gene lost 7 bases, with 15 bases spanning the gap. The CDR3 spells CASSEALGRVGTQYF. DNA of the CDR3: TGTGCCAGCAGTGAAGCGCTCGGCAGGGTCGGGACCCAGTACTTC.

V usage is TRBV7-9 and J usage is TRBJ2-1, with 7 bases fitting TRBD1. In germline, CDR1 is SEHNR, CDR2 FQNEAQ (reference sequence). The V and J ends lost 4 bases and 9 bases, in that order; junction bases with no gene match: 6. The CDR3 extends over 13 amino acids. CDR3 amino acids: CASSSTQGSEQFF. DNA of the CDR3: TGTGCCAGCAGCTCCACACAGGGGAGTGAGCAGTTCTTC.

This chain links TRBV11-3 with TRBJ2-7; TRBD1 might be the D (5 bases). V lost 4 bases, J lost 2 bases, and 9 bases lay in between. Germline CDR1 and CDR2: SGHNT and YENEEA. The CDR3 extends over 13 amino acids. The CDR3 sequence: CASSSPDTYEQYF. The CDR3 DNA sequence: TGTGCCAGCAGCTCCCCGGACACCTACGAGCAGTACTTC.

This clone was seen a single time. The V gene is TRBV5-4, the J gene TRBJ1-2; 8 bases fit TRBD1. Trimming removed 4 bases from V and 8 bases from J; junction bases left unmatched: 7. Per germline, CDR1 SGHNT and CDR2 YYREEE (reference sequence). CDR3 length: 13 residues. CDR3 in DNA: TGTGCCAGCAGCGTGGACAGGGTGGGAGGCTACACCTTC. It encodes CASSVDRVGGYTF. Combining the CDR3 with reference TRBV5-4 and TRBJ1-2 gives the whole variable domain ETGVTQSPTHLIKTRGQQVTLRCSSQSGHNTVSWYQQALGQGPQFIFQYYREEENGRGNFPPRFSGLQFPNYSSELNVNALELDDSALYLCASSVDRVGGYTFGSGTRLTVV.

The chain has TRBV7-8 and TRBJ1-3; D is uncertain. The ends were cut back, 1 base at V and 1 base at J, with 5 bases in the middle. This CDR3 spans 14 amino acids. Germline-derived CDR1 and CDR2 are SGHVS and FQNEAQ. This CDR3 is CASSLVLSGNTIYF. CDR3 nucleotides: TGTGCCAGCAGCTTAGTCTTGTCTGGAAACACCATATATTTT.

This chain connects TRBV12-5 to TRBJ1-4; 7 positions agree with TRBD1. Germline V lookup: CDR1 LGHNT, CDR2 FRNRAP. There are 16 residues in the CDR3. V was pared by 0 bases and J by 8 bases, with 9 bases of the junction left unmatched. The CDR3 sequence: CASGLVQGGTAEKLFF. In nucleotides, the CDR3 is TGTGCTAGTGGTTTGGTACAAGGGGGGACAGCAGAAAAACTGTTTTTT.

As DNA, the CDR3 is TGTGCCAGCAGTTACTCGGACCAGGGGGGAATTAGTTACAATGAGCAGTTCTTC. Protein sequence: CASSYSDQGGISYNEQFF. V usage is TRBV6-7 and J usage is TRBJ2-1, with D perhaps TRBD1 (7 bases). TRBV6-7 is noted as an ORF with a role that remains uncertain. The CDR3 totals 18 residues. With 0 bases removed from V and 4 bases from J, the gap between germline ends came to 19 bases.

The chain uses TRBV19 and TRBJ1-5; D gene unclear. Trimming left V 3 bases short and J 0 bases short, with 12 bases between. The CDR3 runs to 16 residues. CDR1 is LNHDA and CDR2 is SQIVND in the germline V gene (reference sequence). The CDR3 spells CASSMGSVYSNQPQHF. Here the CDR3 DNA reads TGTGCCAGTAGTATGGGCTCGGTTTATAGCAATCAGCCCCAGCATTTT.

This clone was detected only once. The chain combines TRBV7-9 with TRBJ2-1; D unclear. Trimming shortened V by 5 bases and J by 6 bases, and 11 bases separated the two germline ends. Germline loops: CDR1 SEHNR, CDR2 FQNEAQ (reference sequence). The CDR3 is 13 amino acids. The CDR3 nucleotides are TGTGCCAGCAGCCGATTCTCCGTCAATGAGCAGTTCTTC. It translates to CASSRFSVNEQFF.